The 27 T cell receptor beta chains below come from one sample, sequenced in a study of blood T cell repertoires in COVID-19. The repertoire was sequenced with immunoSEQ multiplex PCR; TCRdb's copy has only in-frame clones and lacks some. The sample has some 140,000 clones, roughly four fifths seen once. Sequences were obtained from peripheral blood. These receptors were obtained from a man of 80 years or more with acute or convalescent COVID-19.

This chain uses TRBV11-2 with TRBJ2-2; a possible D gene is TRBD2 (6 bases). V was pared by 1 base and J by 6 bases, with 6 bases between. The CDR3 contains 13 residues. CDR1 and CDR2 (germline): SGHAT, FQNNGV. The CDR3 coding sequence is TGTGCCAGCAGCTTAGGGAGGGCCGGGGAGCTGTTTTTT. Translated, it gives CASSLGRAGELFF. Complete variable domain (other parts from reference TRBV11-2 and TRBJ2-2): EAGVAQSPRYKIIEKRQSVAFWCNPISGHATLYWYQQILGQGPKLLIQFQNNGVVDDSQLPKDRFSAERLKGVDSTLKIQPAKLEDSAVYLCASSLGRAGELFFGEGSRLTVL.

In this sample, this clone turned up once. This rearrangement joins TRBV5-5 to TRBJ2-7; 8 bases agree with TRBD1. The CDR3 is 16 residues long. Per germline, CDR1 SGHKS and CDR2 YYEKEE (reference sequence). The trim removed 4 bases at V and 2 bases at J, leaving 11 bases unmatched. The CDR3 region has the DNA TGTGCCAGCAGCCAAGCCCCAGGACAGGGTACCTACGAGCAGTACTTC. Translated: CASSQAPGQGTYEQYF.

The J gene is TRBJ1-1, the V gene TRBV7-2; D gene uncertain. The CDR3 has 14 residues. Per the germline V gene, CDR1 is SGHTA and CDR2 is FQGNSA. V was pared by 4 bases and J by 0 bases, with 9 bases between. In nucleotides, the CDR3 is TGTGCCAGCAGCTCCCAGAGGATGAACACTGAAGCTTTCTTT. Protein: CASSSQRMNTEAFF.

This chain uses TRBV27 with TRBJ2-1, with 9 bases aligning to TRBD2. This CDR3 spans 16 amino acids. J gave up 1 base and V 2 bases, and 3 bases lay outside the gene matches. Per germline, CDR1 MNHEY and CDR2 SMNVEV (reference sequence). The CDR3 DNA is TGTGCCAGCAGTTTACGGCGGGGGGGGTCCTACAATGAGCAGTTCTTC. This encodes CASSLRRGGSYNEQFF.

This chain links TRBV13 with TRBJ2-7, with TRBD1 identical over 8 bases. Germline V gene lookup returns CDR1 PRHDT and CDR2 FYEKMQ (reference sequence). The CDR3 consists of 15 residues. With V trimmed by 0 bases and J by 5 bases, 6 bases remained unmatched. The CDR3 loop is CASSLGPTGVHEQYF. In DNA, the CDR3 is TGTGCCAGCAGCTTAGGGCCGACAGGGGTCCACGAGCAGTACTTC. The complete variable domain, with remaining parts taken from reference TRBV13 and TRBJ2-7, reads AAGVIQSPRHLIKEKRETATLKCYPIPRHDTVYWYQQGPGQDPQFLISFYEKMQSDKGSIPDRFSAQQFSDYHSELNMSSLELGDSALYFCASSLGPTGVHEQYFGPGTRLTVT.

This chain joins TRBV7-2 and TRBJ1-2; 9 positions match TRBD1. The germline gives CDR1 SGHTA, CDR2 FQGNSA. This CDR3 is 14 amino acids long. With V trimmed by 5 bases and J by 8 bases, 9 bases remained unmatched. CDR3 in DNA: TGTGCCAGCAGCGGCCGGGACAGGGTTGGGGGCTACACCTTC. Protein product: CASSGRDRVGGYTF.

Comment on this clone: At one of its ends the junction is not consistent with the germline gene, which may arise from a read error. The chain links TRBV19 to TRBJ1-2; 8 nucleotides line up with TRBD1. The CDR3 has 15 residues. In germline, CDR1 is LNHDA, CDR2 SQIVND (reference sequence). CDR3 nucleotides: TGTGCCAGTAGTATAGACGGGGAAGAGTGGACAGGGCATCGGTTC. It encodes CASSIDGEEWTGHRF.

V gene TRBV28 combines with J gene TRBJ1-1; 10 bases align to TRBD1. The CDR3 spans 15 residues. V lost 6 bases and J lost 4; bases outside the gene matches: 8. Per germline, CDR1 MDHEN and CDR2 SYDVKM. CDR3 bases: TGTGCCAGCAGCCTCCCGGGACAGGGGCGCACTGAAGCTTTCTTT. Translated, it gives CASSLPGQGRTEAFF.

The J gene is TRBJ1-1, the V gene TRBV4-1, with D possibly matching TRBD1 (6 bases). There are 13 residues in the CDR3. Between the trimmed V and J ends, which lost 0 bases and 4 bases, there was a span of 6 bases. Germline assignment: CDR1 MGHRA and CDR2 YSYEKL. CDR3 DNA sequence: TGCGCCAGCAGCCAAGAACAGGGCACTGAAGCTTTCTTT. It encodes CASSQEQGTEAFF.

This chain uses TRBV10-3 with TRBJ1-1, with TRBD1 identical over 7 bases. Per the germline V gene, CDR1 is ENHRY and CDR2 is SYGVKD. Trimming removed 7 bases from V and 0 bases from J; junction bases left unmatched: 8. The CDR3 runs 15 residues. The CDR3 DNA reads TGTGCCATCAATACCGACAGGGAGTTGAACACTGAAGCTTTCTTT. Amino acid sequence: CAINTDRELNTEAFF.

J is TRBJ1-2 and V is TRBV7-8, with D perhaps TRBD1 (5 bases). CDR1 is SGHVS and CDR2 is FQNEAQ in the germline V gene. The V and J ends lost 5 bases and 8 bases respectively, with 15 bases between them. The CDR3 runs to 13 residues. CDR3 in DNA: TGTGCCAGCAGCAAGACGGGGGTGGAGGGCTACACCTTC. It codes for CASSKTGVEGYTF.

This clone turned up a few times. The chain links TRBV7-2 to TRBJ2-7; 7 bases match TRBD2. The CDR3 contains 13 residues. V lost 4 bases to trimming and J lost 4 bases; unmatched junction nucleotides: 4. Germline CDR1 and CDR2: SGHTA and FQGNSA. The CDR3: CASSYGEGYEQYF. The CDR3 DNA sequence: TGTGCCAGCAGCTATGGGGAGGGGTACGAGCAGTACTTC.

This sequence joins TRBV4-2 and TRBJ1-3, with D maybe TRBD1 (5 bases). The ends were cut back, 4 bases at V and 0 bases at J, with 16 bases in the middle. This CDR3 comprises 17 residues. In germline, CDR1 is LGHNA, CDR2 YNFKEQ. CDR3 DNA: TGTGCCAGCAGCCTTTTCCCGTGGGGCTACTCTGGAAACACCATATATTTT. Encoded protein: CASSLFPWGYSGNTIYF.

V is TRBV14 and J is TRBJ2-7; 8 bases fit TRBD2. Germline CDR1 is SGHDN and CDR2 is FVKESK. V lost 1 base and J lost 0; bases outside the gene matches: 5. The CDR3 runs to 16 residues. The CDR3 spells CASSQGLAGLSYEQYF. The CDR3 DNA reads as TGTGCCAGCAGCCAAGGCCTAGCGGGCCTCTCCTACGAGCAGTACTTC.

This chain connects TRBV7-9 to TRBJ2-5, with 7 bases that match TRBD2. J lost 5 bases, V lost 6 bases, and 12 bases had no gene match. Germline V gene data show CDR1 as SEHNR and CDR2 as FQNEAQ (reference sequence). The CDR3 sequence is 15 residues long. The CDR3 sequence is CASRISGPTQETQYF. The CDR3 bases are TGTGCCAGCAGAATTAGCGGGCCCACGCAGGAGACCCAGTACTTC.

This clone came up once. This rearrangement joins TRBV2 to TRBJ2-3; D is unresolved. The length of the CDR3 is 14 residues. The V and J ends lost 6 bases and 0 bases respectively, with 10 bases between them. Germline V gene data show CDR1 as SNHLY and CDR2 as FYNNEI. CDR3 sequence: CASRELVSTDTQYF. Written as DNA, the CDR3 is TGTGCCAGCAGGGAGTTGGTGAGCACAGATACGCAGTATTTT.

The V and J genes are TRBV10-3 and TRBJ1-6, with 9 positions matching TRBD1. The CDR3 is 14 amino acids. Germline V gene sequence: CDR1 ENHRY, CDR2 SYGVKD. With 4 bases clipped from V and 10 bases from J, the junction kept 5 bases outside the gene matches. CDR3 in DNA: TGTGCCATCAGTGGAGGACAGGGGTTATCACCCCTCCACTTT. Translated, it gives CAISGGQGLSPLHF.

The V and J genes are TRBV6-2 or TRBV6-3 and TRBJ2-1, with D unclear. CDR1 and CDR2 (germline): MNHEY, SVGEGT. The CDR3 is 16 residues long. V gave up 6 bases and J gave up 0 bases, with 15 bases separating them. The CDR3 is CASSHPPLSSYNEQFF. As DNA, the CDR3 is TGTGCCAGCAGCCACCCTCCATTGAGCTCCTACAATGAGCAGTTCTTC.

V is TRBV7-9 and J is TRBJ2-3, with 7 bases identical to TRBD1. Germline V gene data show CDR1 as SEHNR and CDR2 as FQNEAQ (reference sequence). The CDR3 is 16 amino acids. V lost 3 bases to trimming and J lost 0 bases; unmatched junction nucleotides: 6. CDR3: CASSFLGGTSTDTQYF. The DNA of the CDR3 is TGTGCCAGCAGCTTCCTAGGGGGCACTAGCACAGATACGCAGTATTTT.

The V gene is TRBV30, the J gene TRBJ2-1; 7 bases are shared with TRBD1. The length of the CDR3 is 15 residues. CDR1 is GTSNPN and CDR2 is SVGIG in the germline V gene (reference sequence). V gave up 2 bases and J gave up 3 bases; unmatched junction bases: 7. This CDR3 is CAWSPTGQIYNEQFF. In nucleotides, the CDR3 is TGTGCCTGGAGTCCGACGGGACAGATCTACAATGAGCAGTTCTTC.

This rearrangement joins TRBV7-3 to TRBJ2-7, with TRBD1 matching 9 bases. J gave up 7 bases and V 5 bases, and 3 bases lay outside the gene matches. The CDR3 extends over 12 amino acids. CDR1 is SGHTA and CDR2 is FQGTGA in the germline V gene. As DNA, the CDR3 is TGTGCCAGCAGCCTGGACAGGGGAGAGCAGTACTTC. Its protein is CASSLDRGEQYF.

The chain uses TRBV3-1 (or the pseudogene TRBV3-2) and TRBJ1-5; D is ambiguous. The germline V and J ends were trimmed by 1 base and 1 base, with 5 bases remaining between them. Germline V gene lookup returns CDR1 LGHDT and CDR2 YNNKEL (reference sequence). The CDR3 is made up of 14 amino acids. CDR3 loop: CASSQGASNQPQHF. The CDR3 bases are TGTGCCAGCAGCCAAGGGGCAAGCAATCAGCCCCAGCATTTT.

The CDR3 spells CSASLLGQGASANYGYTF. The CDR3 nucleotides are TGCAGTGCTAGTCTCTTAGGACAGGGGGCCTCGGCTAACTATGGCTACACCTTC. The rearrangement links TRBV20-1 to TRBJ1-2, with 11 bases matching TRBD1. Germline V gene data show CDR1 as DFQATT and CDR2 as SNEGSKA (reference sequence). The CDR3 totals 18 residues. Trimming took 3 bases from V and 0 from J; bases not matched to a gene: 12.

This sequence joins TRBV29-1 and TRBJ1-1, with TRBD1 matching over 11 bases. V was pared by 7 bases and J by 5 bases, with 6 bases of the junction left unmatched. Germline CDR1 is SQVTM and CDR2 is ANQGSEA. The CDR3 runs to 13 residues. The CDR3 DNA follows: TGCAGCGCACGGACAGGGGGCGCGACTGAAGCTTTCTTT. Residues: CSARTGGATEAFF.

This chain joins TRBV28 and TRBJ2-5; D perhaps matches TRBD1 (6 bases). Germline V gene sequence: CDR1 MDHEN, CDR2 SYDVKM. This CDR3 spans 12 amino acids. The ends were cut back, 9 bases at V and 7 bases at J, with 15 bases in the middle. CDR3 protein: CASAGVLGTQYF. The CDR3 coding sequence is TGTGCCAGTGCAGGGGTTCTTGGGACCCAGTACTTC. The entire variable domain, with the rest obtained from reference TRBV28 and TRBJ2-5, is as follows: DVKVTQSSRYLVKRTGEKVFLECVQDMDHENMFWYRQDPGLGLRLIYFSYDVKMKEKGDIPEGYSVSREKKERFSLILESASTNQTSMYLCASAGVLGTQYFGPGTRLLVL.

Only a few counts were recorded for this clone. The chain recombines TRBV7-2 with TRBJ2-3; D possibly corresponds to TRBD1 (5 bases). Looked up from germline, CDR1 is SGHTA and CDR2 is FQGNSA. The length of the CDR3 is 15 residues. The germline V and J ends were trimmed by 2 bases and 4 bases, with 13 bases remaining between them. DNA of the CDR3: TGTGCCAGCAGCTTATCAGGGCCCTCGCCAGATACGCAGTATTTT. It yields the protein CASSLSGPSPDTQYF.

This clone was detected only once. The CDR3: CASSQGDRGLWNYGYTF. The CDR3 DNA is TGTGCCAGCAGCCAGGGGGACAGGGGCCTCTGGAACTATGGCTACACCTTC. The chain joins TRBV5-5 to TRBJ1-2; 10 positions match TRBD1. The germline CDR1 and CDR2 sequences are SGHKS and YYEKEE (reference sequence). CDR3 length: 17 residues. Trimming removed 4 bases from V and 2 bases from J; junction bases left unmatched: 11.